This record looks at one T cell receptor beta chain sequence and its context. Per the original data handling: Cell counts per sample came from amplifying reference gene primers. Method: immunoSEQ multiplex PCR; TCRdb's copy keeps in-frame clones and lacks some. That table furnishes V, J and clone size, whereas the DNA furnished D and trimming. The sample consists of about 50,000 clones, more than 85% of them appearing once. These data are taken from a study of blood T cell repertoires in COVID-19. Study-level information: The analysed material was cDNA or gDNA that came from T cells, B-cell-depleted T cells, or PBMCs.

The receptor was derived from a man aged 35 to 55 with active COVID-19. Source material: peripheral blood.

The CDR3 spells CASSPRTGNTEAFF. CDR3 bases: TGTGCCAGCAGCCCTCGTACTGGGAACACTGAAGCTTTCTTT. This chain joins TRBV7-9 and TRBJ1-1; no reliable D call. The CDR3 is made up of 14 amino acids. Trimming shortened V by 5 bases and J by 1 base, and 11 bases separated the two germline ends. Germline CDR1 reads SEHNR; CDR2 reads FQNEAQ (reference sequence).